The TCR beta chain under discussion was sequenced for a study of blood T cell repertoires in COVID-19 (dated by TCRdb to the early 2020s). In terms of the full investigation: The collaborator samples originated in the United States, Italy and Spain and spanned the acute and convalescent phases of COVID-19. The material from the prospective study consisted of cDNA or gDNA derived from T cells, B-cell-depleted T cells, or PBMCs. The dataset comprised deeply sampled blood TCRbeta repertoires from subjects exposed to, actively infected with, or recovered from COVID-19. A freely available public database, intended as a resource for researchers studying the immune response to SARS-CoV-2, is where the repertoires were released. Samples were obtained from the ongoing ImmuneRACE study (first 160 participants) and from 1,000 to 1,500 subjects provided by 6 global collaborators. Sample metadata almost always included a de-identified subject ID, COVID-19 status, age in years and sex. HLA class I and class II types, where available, came from metadata supplied by the sample provider rather than from assay-based typing. Paper-wide results and their limitations: The amount of clinical and demographic metadata varied by source and participant and was provided uncurated.

About this clone: Its binding antigen is unknown. No much larger clone exists at a distance of one base, and base qualities are not known.

Each collaborating institution followed its own protocols to collect whole blood in K2EDTA tubes. For TCRbeta analysis, collaborator samples were shipped as frozen whole blood, as isolated PBMCs, or as DNA extracted from either sample type. TCRbeta CDR3 regions were amplified from genomic DNA using the immunoSEQ Assay, a bias-controlled multiplex PCR. As for the original processing: Nucleated cell counts per sample were estimated from amplification of reference gene primers within the assay. Sequence reads were collapsed and filtered to measure the absolute abundance of every unique TCRbeta CDR3 rearrangement. For each sample, productive Simpson clonality was calculated as the square root of Simpson's diversity index across productive rearrangements. Imported from immuneACCESS, the table was reduced by TCRdb to in-frame sequences with V and J called. These copies leave out some clones; in studies compared against another copy, an unresolved V gene accounts for under half, and the cause of the remainder is not known. The D gene and trimming were derived from the DNA, and the V and J assignments and clone size from that table. The table for this sample lists tens of thousands of clones; 88% of them were counted only once. Around 1.3% of the sample lies in the top ten.

V and J lose 2 bases and 6 bases, and a span of 14 bases separates them. Via the germline V gene (reference sequence), CDR1 is MNHEY and CDR2 SMNVEV. There are 16 amino acids in the CDR3, from cysteine to phenylalanine inclusive. Solely the CDR3 DNA is kept, with 48 bases framed from the first base. The material sequenced was peripheral blood. The sequence was collected from a woman aged 55-69 years with acute or convalescent COVID-19. This chain joins TRBV27 to TRBJ1-6; possibly the D gene is TRBD1, per 5 matching bases. CDR3 sequence: CASSLPVVGPNSPLHF. The DNA sequence is given as TGTGCCAGCAGTTTACCCGTCGTGGGGCCTAATTCACCCCTCCACTTT.